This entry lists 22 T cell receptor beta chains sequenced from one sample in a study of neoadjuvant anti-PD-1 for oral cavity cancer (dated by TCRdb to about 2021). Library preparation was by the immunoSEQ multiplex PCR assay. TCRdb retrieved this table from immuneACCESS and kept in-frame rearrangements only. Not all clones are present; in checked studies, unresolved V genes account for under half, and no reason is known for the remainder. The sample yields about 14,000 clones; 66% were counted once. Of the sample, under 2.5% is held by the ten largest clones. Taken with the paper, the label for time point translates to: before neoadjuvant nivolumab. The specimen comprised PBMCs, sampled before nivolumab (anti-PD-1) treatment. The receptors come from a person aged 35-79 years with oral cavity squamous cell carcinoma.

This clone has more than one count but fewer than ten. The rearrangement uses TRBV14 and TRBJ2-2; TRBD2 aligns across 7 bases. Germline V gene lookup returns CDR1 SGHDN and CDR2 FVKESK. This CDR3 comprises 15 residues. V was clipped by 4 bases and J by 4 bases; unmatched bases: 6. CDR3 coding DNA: TGTGCCAGCAGCCTTGGGGCGGGAGCCACCGGGGAGCTGTTTTTT. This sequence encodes CASSLGAGATGELFF. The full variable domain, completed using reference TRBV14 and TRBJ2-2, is EAGVTQFPSHSVIEKGQTVTLRCDPISGHDNLYWYRRVMGKEIKFLLHFVKESKQDESGMPNNRFLAERTGGTYSTLKVQPAELEDSGVYFCASSLGAGATGELFFGEGSRLTVL.

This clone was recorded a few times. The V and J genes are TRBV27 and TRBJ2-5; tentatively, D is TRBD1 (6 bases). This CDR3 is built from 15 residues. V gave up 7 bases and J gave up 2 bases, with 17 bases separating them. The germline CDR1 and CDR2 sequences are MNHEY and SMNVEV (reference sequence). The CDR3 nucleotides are TGTGCCAGCAACGCGCACGGGACATCACAAGAGACCCAGTACTTC. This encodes CASNAHGTSQETQYF.

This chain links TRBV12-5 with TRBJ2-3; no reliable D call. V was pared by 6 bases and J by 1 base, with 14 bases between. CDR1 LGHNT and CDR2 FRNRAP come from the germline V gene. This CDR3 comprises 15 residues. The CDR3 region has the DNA TGTGCTAGTGGCCCCGGCAGGATTCGCACAGATACGCAGTATTTT. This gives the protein CASGPGRIRTDTQYF. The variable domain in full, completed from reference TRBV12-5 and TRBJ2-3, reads DARVTQTPRHKVTEMGQEVTMRCQPILGHNTVFWYRQTMMQGLELLAYFRNRAPLDDSGMPKDRFSAEMPDATLATLKIQPSEPRDSAVYFCASGPGRIRTDTQYFGPGTRLTVL.

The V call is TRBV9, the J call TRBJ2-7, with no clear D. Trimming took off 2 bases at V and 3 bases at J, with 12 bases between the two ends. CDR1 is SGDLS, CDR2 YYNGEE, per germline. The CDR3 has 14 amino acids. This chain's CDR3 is CASSVRSNGYEQYF. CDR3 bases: TGTGCCAGCAGCGTCCGCAGCAACGGCTACGAGCAGTACTTC.

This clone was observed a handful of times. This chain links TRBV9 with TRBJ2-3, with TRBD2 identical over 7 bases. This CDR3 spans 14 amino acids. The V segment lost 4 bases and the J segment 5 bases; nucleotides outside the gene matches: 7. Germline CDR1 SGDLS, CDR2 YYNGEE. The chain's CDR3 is CASSLSGKLDTQYF. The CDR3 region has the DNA TGTGCCAGCAGCCTAAGCGGGAAGCTAGATACGCAGTATTTT.

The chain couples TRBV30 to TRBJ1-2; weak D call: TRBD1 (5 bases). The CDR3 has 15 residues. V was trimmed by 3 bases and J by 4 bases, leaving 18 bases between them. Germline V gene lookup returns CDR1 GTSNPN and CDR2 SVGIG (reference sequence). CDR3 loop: CAWSKLPRAAYGYTF. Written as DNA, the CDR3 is TGTGCCTGGAGCAAGCTCCCCAGGGCCGCCTATGGCTACACCTTC.

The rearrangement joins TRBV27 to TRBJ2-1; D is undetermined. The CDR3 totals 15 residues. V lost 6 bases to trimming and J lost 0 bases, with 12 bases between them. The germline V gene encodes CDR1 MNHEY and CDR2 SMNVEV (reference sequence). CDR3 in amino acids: CASRPPRSSYNEQFF. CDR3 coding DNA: TGTGCCAGCAGACCTCCTAGGTCCTCCTACAATGAGCAGTTCTTC.

CDR3 DNA: TGCGCCAGCAGCCAAGTTGGAGGGGATTCTGGAAACACCATATATTTT. The encoded protein is CASSQVGGDSGNTIYF. The genes are TRBV4-1 and TRBJ1-3, with a weak D call TRBD1 (5 bases). Trimming stripped 1 base from V and 1 base from J, with 11 bases between. The CDR3 length is 16 residues. The germline CDR1 and CDR2 sequences are MGHRA and YSYEKL.

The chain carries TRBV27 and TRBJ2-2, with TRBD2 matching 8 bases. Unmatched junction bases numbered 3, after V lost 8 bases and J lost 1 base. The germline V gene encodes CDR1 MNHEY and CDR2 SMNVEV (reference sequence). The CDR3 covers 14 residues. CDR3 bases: TGTGCCAGCGGACTAGCTCTGAACACCGGGGAGCTGTTTTTT. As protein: CASGLALNTGELFF.

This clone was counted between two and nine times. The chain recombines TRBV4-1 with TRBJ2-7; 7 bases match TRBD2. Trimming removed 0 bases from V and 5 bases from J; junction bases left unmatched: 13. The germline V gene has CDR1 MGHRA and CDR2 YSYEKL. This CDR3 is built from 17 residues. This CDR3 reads CASSQDRAGRFGDEQYF. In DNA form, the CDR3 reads TGCGCCAGCAGCCAAGATCGGGCCGGGAGGTTCGGGGACGAGCAGTACTTC.

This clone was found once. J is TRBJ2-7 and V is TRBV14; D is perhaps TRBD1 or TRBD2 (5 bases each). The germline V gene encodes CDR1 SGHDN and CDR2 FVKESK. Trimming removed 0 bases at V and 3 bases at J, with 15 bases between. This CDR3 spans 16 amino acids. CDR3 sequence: CASSQDEEGPLYEQYF. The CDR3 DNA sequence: TGTGCCAGCAGCCAAGATGAAGAGGGGCCGCTCTACGAGCAGTACTTC.

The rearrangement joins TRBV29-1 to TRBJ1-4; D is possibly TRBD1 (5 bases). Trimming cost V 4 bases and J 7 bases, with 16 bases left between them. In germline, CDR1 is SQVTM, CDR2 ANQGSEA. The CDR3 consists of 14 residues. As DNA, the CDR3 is TGCAGCGTTGGGTATGGGGCCCTGGGTGAAAAACTGTTTTTT. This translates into CSVGYGALGEKLFF.

CDR3 residues: CASRKGQGNQPQHF. CDR3 in DNA: TGTGCCAGCAGAAAGGGACAAGGGAATCAGCCCCAGCATTTT. This sequence joins TRBV6-5 and TRBJ1-5, with D perhaps TRBD1 (6 bases). There are 14 residues in the CDR3. With 6 bases removed from V and 4 bases from J, the gap between germline ends came to 13 bases. Germline V gives CDR1 MNHEY, CDR2 SVGAGI.

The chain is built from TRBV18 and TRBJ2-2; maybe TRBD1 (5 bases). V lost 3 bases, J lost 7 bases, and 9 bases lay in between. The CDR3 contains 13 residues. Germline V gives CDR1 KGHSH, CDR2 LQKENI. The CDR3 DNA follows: TGTGCCAGCTCACCTAGCAGGGACGGGGAGCTGTTTTTT. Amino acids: CASSPSRDGELFF.

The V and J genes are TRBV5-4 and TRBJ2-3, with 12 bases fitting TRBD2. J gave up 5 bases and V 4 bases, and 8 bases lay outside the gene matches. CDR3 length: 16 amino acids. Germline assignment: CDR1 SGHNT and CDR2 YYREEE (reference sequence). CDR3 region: CASSRSSGGAEDTQYF. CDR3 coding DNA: TGTGCCAGCAGCAGATCTAGCGGGGGGGCTGAAGATACGCAGTATTTT.

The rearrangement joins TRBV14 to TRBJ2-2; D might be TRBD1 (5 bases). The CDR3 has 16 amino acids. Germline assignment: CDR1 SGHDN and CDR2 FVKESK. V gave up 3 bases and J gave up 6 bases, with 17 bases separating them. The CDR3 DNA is TGTGCCAGCAGCCACAAGCTCCCCTCAGGGTCCGGGGAGCTGTTTTTT. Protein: CASSHKLPSGSGELFF.

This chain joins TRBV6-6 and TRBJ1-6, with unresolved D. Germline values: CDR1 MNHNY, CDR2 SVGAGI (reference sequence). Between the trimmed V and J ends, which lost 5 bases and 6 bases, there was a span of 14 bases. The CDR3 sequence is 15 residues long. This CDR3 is CASSAIGNGNSPLHF. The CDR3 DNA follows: TGTGCCAGCAGTGCAATAGGGAACGGTAATTCACCCCTCCACTTT.

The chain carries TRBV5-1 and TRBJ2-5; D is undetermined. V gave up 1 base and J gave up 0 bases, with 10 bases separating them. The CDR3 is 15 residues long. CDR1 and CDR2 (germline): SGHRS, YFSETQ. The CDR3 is CASSLWTWYQETQYF. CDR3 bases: TGCGCCAGCAGCTTGTGGACCTGGTACCAAGAGACCCAGTACTTC. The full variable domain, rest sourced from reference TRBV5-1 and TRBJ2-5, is KAGVTQTPRYLIKTRGQQVTLSCSPISGHRSVSWYQQTPGQGLQFLFEYFSETQRNKGNFPGRFSGRQFSNSRSEMNVSTLELGDSALYLCASSLWTWYQETQYFGPGTRLLVL.

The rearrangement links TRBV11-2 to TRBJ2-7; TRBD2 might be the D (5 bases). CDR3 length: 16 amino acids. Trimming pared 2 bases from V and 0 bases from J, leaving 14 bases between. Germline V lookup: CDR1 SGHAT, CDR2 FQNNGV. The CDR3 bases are TGTGCCAGCAGCTTACTCCCCACCGGGGACTCCTACGAGCAGTACTTC. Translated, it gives CASSLLPTGDSYEQYF.

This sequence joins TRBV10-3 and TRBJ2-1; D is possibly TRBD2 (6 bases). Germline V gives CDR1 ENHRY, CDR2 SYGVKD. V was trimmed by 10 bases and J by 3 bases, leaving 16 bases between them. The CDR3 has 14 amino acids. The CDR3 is CATQTRGGYNEQFF. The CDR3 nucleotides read TGTGCCACCCAGACTAGAGGCGGCTACAATGAGCAGTTCTTC.

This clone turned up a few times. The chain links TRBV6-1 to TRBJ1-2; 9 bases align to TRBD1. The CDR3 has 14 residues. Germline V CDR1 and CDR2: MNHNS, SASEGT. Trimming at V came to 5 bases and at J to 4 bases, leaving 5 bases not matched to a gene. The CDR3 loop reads CASSTGTGTYGYTF. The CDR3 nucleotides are TGTGCCAGCAGTACCGGGACAGGGACCTATGGCTACACCTTC.

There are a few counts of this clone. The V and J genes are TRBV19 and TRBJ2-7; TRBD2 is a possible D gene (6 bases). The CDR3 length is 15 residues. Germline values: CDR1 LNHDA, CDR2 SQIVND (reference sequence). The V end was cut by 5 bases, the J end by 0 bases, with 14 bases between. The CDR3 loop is CASSGGAVSSYEQYF. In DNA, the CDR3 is TGTGCCAGTAGTGGCGGGGCAGTAAGCTCCTACGAGCAGTACTTC. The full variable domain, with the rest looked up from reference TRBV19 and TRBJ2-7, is DGGITQSPKYLFRKEGQNVTLSCEQNLNHDAMYWYRQDPGQGLRLIYYSQIVNDFQKGDIAEGYSVSREKKESFPLTVTSAQKNPTAFYLCASSGGAVSSYEQYFGPGTRLTVT.